This T cell receptor (beta chain) was profiled in a study of blood T cell repertoires in COVID-19. TCRdb's table, derived via immunoSEQ multiplex PCR, lists solely in-frame clones and lacks some. The profile shows about 140,000 clones, around 86% of them singletons. The clonotype comes from an elderly woman with acute or convalescent COVID-19. The specimen sequenced was peripheral blood.

CDR3 region: CASSRTLAGALNEQFF. CDR3 nucleotides: TGTGCCAGCAGCCGAACCCTAGCGGGGGCCCTCAATGAGCAGTTCTTC. The chain joins TRBV5-6 to TRBJ2-1; 10 nucleotides match TRBD2. CDR3 size: 16 residues. J lost 6 bases, V lost 4 bases, and 10 bases had no gene match. The germline V gene encodes CDR1 SGHDT and CDR2 YYEEEE.